Below are 3 T cell receptor beta chains sequenced from a single sample in a study of blood T cell repertoires in COVID-19 (dated by TCRdb to between 2020 and 2021). Library preparation was by the immunoSEQ multiplex PCR assay. Drawn from immuneACCESS, this table holds only the in-frame rearrangements with V and J called that TCRdb kept. Clones are partly lost; checked studies trace under half to an unresolved V gene and leave the rest unexplained. Across this sample there are about 200,000 clones, with more than 85% seen only once. The top ten clonotypes cover more than 8.5% of the sample. Input material: peripheral blood. Receptor source: a woman between 45 and 60 years old with COVID-19, enrolled during active disease.

The chain uses TRBV28 and TRBJ2-5, with TRBD1 identical over 8 bases. CDR1 MDHEN and CDR2 SYDVKM come from the germline V gene. The CDR3 spans 14 residues. The ends lost 0 bases at V and 4 bases at J; junction bases unmatched: 1. CDR3 sequence (DNA): TGTGCCAGCAGTTTATGGGACAGGGCAGAGACCCAGTACTTC. Translating it yields CASSLWDRAETQYF. Full variable domain (rest looked up from reference TRBV28 and TRBJ2-5): DVKVTQSSRYLVKRTGEKVFLECVQDMDHENMFWYRQDPGLGLRLIYFSYDVKMKEKGDIPEGYSVSREKKERFSLILESASTNQTSMYLCASSLWDRAETQYFGPGTRLLVL.

This chain uses TRBV11-2 with TRBJ2-5; 8 bases are shared with TRBD2. V lost 7 bases, J lost 2 bases, and 9 bases stayed unmatched. Germline V CDR1 and CDR2: SGHAT, FQNNGV. This CDR3 region has 15 residues. The DNA for the CDR3 is TGTGCCAGCACCCAATCCTTAGCGGGGCAAGAGACCCAGTACTTC. Translation gives CASTQSLAGQETQYF.

The rearrangement uses TRBV19 and TRBJ1-5, with D perhaps TRBD1 (6 bases). The length of the CDR3 is 15 residues. V lost 1 base and J 4 bases, leaving 11 bases between the germline ends. The V gene's germline CDR1 is LNHDA and CDR2 SQIVND (reference sequence). DNA for the CDR3: TGTGCCAGTAGTATAGTAAAGGGGGGGAATCAGCCCCAGCATTTT. Translated: CASSIVKGGNQPQHF.